Below, 10 T cell receptor beta chains from the same sample are listed, as sequenced in a study of shared clonotypes between healthy human individuals (dated by TCRdb to 2020 to 2021). Libraries came from the immunoSEQ multiplex PCR assay. What TCRdb holds here is the immuneACCESS table cut down to in-frame rearrangements. Part of the clones is not present; checked against another copy, under half of the missing clones reflect an unresolved V gene, and the others are unexplained. Present in this sample are over 2 million clones, 85% to 95% of which were seen just once. Together, the top ten hold 0.1% to 0.15% of the sample. Source material: naive CD4+ T cells sorted from blood. Interpreted using the paper, the cell subset or site label stands for: CD45RA+ positively selected. Receptor source: a man between 18 and 29 years old in good health.

This clone turned up a few times. The same CDR3 can be traced to other DNA sequences in this sample. The chain has TRBV2 and TRBJ2-7; TRBD2 agrees at 11 bases. This CDR3 is 13 amino acids long. The J segment lost 2 bases and the V segment lost 7 bases, leaving 1 base of the junction unmatched. CDR1 and CDR2 (germline): SNHLY, FYNNEI. The CDR3 protein is CASKLAGAYEQYF. The CDR3, as DNA: TGTGCCAGCAAACTAGCGGGGGCCTACGAGCAGTACTTC.

This chain uses TRBV18 with TRBJ2-7, with D tentatively TRBD1 or TRBD2 (5 bases each). The germline gives CDR1 KGHSH, CDR2 LQKENI. The CDR3 is 13 amino acids. V was cut by 3 bases and J by 5 bases, with 11 bases left in between. The CDR3 bases are TGTGCCAGCTCACCGGGGGTTATCCACGAGCAGTACTTC. Its protein product is CASSPGVIHEQYF.

This chain joins TRBV25-1 and TRBJ2-4, with 7 bases matching TRBD1. The J segment lost 4 bases and the V segment lost 4 bases, leaving 7 bases of the junction unmatched. Germline CDR1 is MGHDK and CDR2 is SYGVNS. The CDR3 length is 15 residues. The CDR3 reads CASSGLGQHKNIQYF. CDR3 nucleotide sequence: TGTGCCAGCAGTGGCTTGGGACAGCATAAAAACATTCAGTACTTC.

The V gene is TRBV7-9, the J gene TRBJ1-5, with D tentatively TRBD1 (5 bases). CDR1 and CDR2 from the germline V gene are SEHNR and FQNEAQ (reference sequence). V dropped 5 bases and J dropped 0 bases, with 17 bases sitting between them. This CDR3 contains 17 residues. For the CDR3, the DNA is TGTGCCAGCAGCACTAATACCGGGACGGATAGCAATCAGCCCCAGCATTTT. Translated: CASSTNTGTDSNQPQHF.

The chain combines TRBV25-1 with TRBJ2-1; 8 bases fit TRBD2. After removal of 4 bases from V and 6 bases from J, the junction contained 5 bases not matched to a gene. This CDR3 has 14 residues. Germline CDR1 and CDR2: MGHDK and SYGVNS. In nucleotides, the CDR3 is TGTGCCAGCAGTGGCGGACTAGCCCGCAATGAGCAGTTCTTC. Translated: CASSGGLARNEQFF.

This chain joins TRBV5-1 and TRBJ1-1; D uncertain. The CDR3 is made up of 14 amino acids. V gave up 0 bases and J gave up 4 bases, with 10 bases separating them. In germline, CDR1 is SGHRS, CDR2 YFSETQ. This CDR3 reads CASSLAKMSTEAFF. The CDR3, as DNA: TGCGCCAGCAGCTTGGCCAAGATGAGCACTGAAGCTTTCTTT.

The chain carries TRBV5-6 and TRBJ2-3; D may be TRBD1 or TRBD2 (5 bases each). Deletions cut 4 bases from V and 4 bases from J, with 16 bases between. The CDR3 spans 15 residues. The V gene's germline CDR1 is SGHDT and CDR2 YYEEEE. CDR3 amino acids: CASSSLGTLSDTQYF. In nucleotides, the CDR3 is TGTGCCAGCAGCAGCCTGGGGACCCTTTCAGATACGCAGTATTTT.

V and J are TRBV5-8 and TRBJ2-4, with 12 bases that match TRBD2. The CDR3 covers 18 residues. Germline assignment: CDR1 SGHTS and CDR2 YDEGEE. V lost 0 bases and J lost 0; bases outside the gene matches: 4. CDR3 in DNA: TGTGCCAGCAGCTTGGCACCTAGCGGGGGGGTAGCCAAAAACATTCAGTACTTC. This codes for CASSLAPSGGVAKNIQYF.

The V and J genes are TRBV6-5 and TRBJ1-5, with D perhaps matching TRBD1 (6 bases). The V and J ends lost 7 bases and 1 base respectively, with 14 bases between them. Germline V gene lookup returns CDR1 MNHEY and CDR2 SVGAGI. The CDR3 is 15 residues long. The CDR3 bases are TGTGCCAGCACCCTCCAGGGGTTGAGCAATCAGCCCCAGCATTTT. It is translated as CASTLQGLSNQPQHF.

This rearrangement joins TRBV19 to TRBJ2-2; TRBD1 matches 9 bases. After removal of 6 bases from V and 4 bases from J, the junction contained 9 bases not matched to a gene. Germline V gene sequence: CDR1 LNHDA, CDR2 SQIVND (reference sequence). The CDR3 totals 16 residues. The CDR3 sequence: CASRATGQGTTGELFF. Written as DNA, the CDR3 is TGTGCCAGTAGGGCCACGGGACAGGGTACCACCGGGGAGCTGTTTTTT.